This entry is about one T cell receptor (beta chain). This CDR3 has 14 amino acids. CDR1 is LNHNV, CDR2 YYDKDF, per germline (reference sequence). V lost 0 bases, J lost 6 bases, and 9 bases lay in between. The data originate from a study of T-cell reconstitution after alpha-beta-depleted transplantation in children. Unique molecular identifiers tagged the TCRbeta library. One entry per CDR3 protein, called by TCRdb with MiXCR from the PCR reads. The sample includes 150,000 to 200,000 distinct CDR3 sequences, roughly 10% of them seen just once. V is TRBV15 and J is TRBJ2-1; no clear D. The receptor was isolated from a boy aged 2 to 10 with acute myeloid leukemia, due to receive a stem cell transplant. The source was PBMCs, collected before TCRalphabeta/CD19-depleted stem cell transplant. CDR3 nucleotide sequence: TGTGCCACCAGCAGAGATTTGGCCACCAATGAGCAGTTCTTC. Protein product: CATSRDLATNEQFF.